These 4 T cell receptor beta chains were all obtained from the same sample, sequenced in a study of shared clonotypes between healthy human individuals. Sequenced by immunoSEQ multiplex PCR; TCRdb stores in-frame clones only, minus some. The data contain some 2.3 million clones, 85% to 95% of them singletons. Material for sequencing was naive CD4+ T cells from PBMCs. This sample's subset: CD45RA+ positively selected. These receptors were obtained from a man between 18 and 35 years old in good health. Some clones in this sample may be carry-over from other donors' samples.

The chain couples TRBV7-2 to TRBJ1-2, with D possibly being TRBD1 (5 bases). The CDR3 length is 13 residues. Germline V gene lookup returns CDR1 SGHTA and CDR2 FQGNSA. The V end lost 4 bases, the J end lost 8 bases, and 14 bases lay between the germline ends. The CDR3 protein is CASSWGPVEGYTF. In nucleotides, the CDR3 is TGTGCCAGCAGCTGGGGCCCTGTAGAGGGCTACACCTTC. The full variable domain, completed using reference TRBV7-2 and TRBJ1-2, is GAGVSQSPSNKVTEKGKDVELRCDPISGHTALYWYRQSLGQGLEFLIYFQGNSAPDKSGLPSDRFSAERTGGSVSTLTIQRTQQEDSAVYLCASSWGPVEGYTFGSGTRLTVV.

In this sample, this clone turned up once. This rearrangement joins TRBV27 to TRBJ2-7, with 8 bases lining up with TRBD1. Germline-derived CDR1 and CDR2 are MNHEY and SMNVEV (reference sequence). After removal of 6 bases from V and 3 bases from J, the junction contained 7 bases not matched to a gene. The CDR3 runs 14 residues. CDR3 loop: CASSLSRGLYEQYF. The CDR3 DNA reads as TGTGCCAGCAGCCTATCCAGGGGGCTCTACGAGCAGTACTTC.

This sequence joins TRBV7-2 and TRBJ2-6; D not resolved. The V end lost 2 bases, the J end lost 3 bases, and 14 bases lay between the germline ends. Germline V CDR1 and CDR2: SGHTA, FQGNSA. The CDR3 is 17 amino acids. The CDR3 here is CASSLTVLTNGANVLTF. CDR3 DNA: TGTGCCAGCAGCTTAACAGTGTTGACAAATGGGGCCAACGTCCTGACTTTC. The full variable domain, with the rest looked up from reference TRBV7-2 and TRBJ2-6, is GAGVSQSPSNKVTEKGKDVELRCDPISGHTALYWYRQSLGQGLEFLIYFQGNSAPDKSGLPSDRFSAERTGGSVSTLTIQRTQQEDSAVYLCASSLTVLTNGANVLTFGAGSRLTVL.

This sequence joins TRBV4-1 and TRBJ2-1; 9 bases agree with TRBD2. The germline V gene has CDR1 MGHRA and CDR2 YSYEKL. Trimming took 4 bases from V and 2 from J; bases not matched to a gene: 3. The CDR3 extends over 15 amino acids. CDR3 sequence reads: CASSRLAGTYNEQFF. CDR3 nucleotides: TGCGCCAGCAGCCGGCTAGCGGGAACCTACAATGAGCAGTTCTTC.